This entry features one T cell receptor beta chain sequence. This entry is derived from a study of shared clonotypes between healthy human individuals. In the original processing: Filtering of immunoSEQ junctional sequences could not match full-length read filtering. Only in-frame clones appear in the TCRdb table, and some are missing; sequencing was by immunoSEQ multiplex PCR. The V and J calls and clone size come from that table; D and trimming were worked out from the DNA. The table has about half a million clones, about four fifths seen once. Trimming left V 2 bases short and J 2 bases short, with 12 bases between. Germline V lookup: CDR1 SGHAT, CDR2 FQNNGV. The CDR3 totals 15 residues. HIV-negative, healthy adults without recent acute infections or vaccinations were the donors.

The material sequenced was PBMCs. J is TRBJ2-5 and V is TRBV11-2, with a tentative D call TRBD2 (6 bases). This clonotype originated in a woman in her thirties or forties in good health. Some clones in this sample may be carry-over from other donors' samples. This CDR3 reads CASSLSAGLQETQYF. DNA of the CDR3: TGTGCCAGCAGCTTATCGGCGGGATTGCAAGAGACCCAGTACTTC.